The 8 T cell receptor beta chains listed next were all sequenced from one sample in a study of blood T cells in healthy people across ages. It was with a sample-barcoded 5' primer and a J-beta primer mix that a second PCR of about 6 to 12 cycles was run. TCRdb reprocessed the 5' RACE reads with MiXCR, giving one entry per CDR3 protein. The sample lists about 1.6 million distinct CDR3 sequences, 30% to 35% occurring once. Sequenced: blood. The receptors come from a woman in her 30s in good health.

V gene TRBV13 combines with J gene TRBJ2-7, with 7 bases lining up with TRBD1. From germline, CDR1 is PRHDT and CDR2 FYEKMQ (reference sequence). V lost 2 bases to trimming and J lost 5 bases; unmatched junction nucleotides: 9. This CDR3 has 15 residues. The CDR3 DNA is TGTGCCAGCAGCTTATCGGACAGGCTAGTCCACGAGCAGTACTTC. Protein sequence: CASSLSDRLVHEQYF.

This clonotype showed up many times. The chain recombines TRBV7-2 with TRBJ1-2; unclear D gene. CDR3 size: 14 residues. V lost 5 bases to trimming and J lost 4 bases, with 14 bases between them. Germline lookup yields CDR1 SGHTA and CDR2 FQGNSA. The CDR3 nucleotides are TGTGCCAGCAGCGAATTAGGGCCGGGCTATGGCTACACCTTC. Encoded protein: CASSELGPGYGYTF.

The CDR3 loop reads CASSRIGTGYEQYF. Written as DNA, the CDR3 is TGTGCCAGCAGCCGCATAGGGACAGGTTACGAGCAGTACTTC. This chain uses TRBV3-1 with TRBJ2-5; TRBD1 aligns across 8 bases. The J call may be faulty, since TRBJ2-7 better matches the DNA end. Germline loops: CDR1 LGHDT, CDR2 YNNKEL (reference sequence). This CDR3 has 14 amino acids.

The CDR3, as DNA: TGTGCCAGCAGCTCTTTTATGGATACGCAGTATTTT. It codes for CASSSFMDTQYF. This chain links TRBV9 with TRBJ2-3; D remains unclear. Germline lookup yields CDR1 SGDLS and CDR2 YYNGEE. Trimming stripped 4 bases from V and 6 bases from J, with 9 bases between. The CDR3 loop spans 12 amino acids.

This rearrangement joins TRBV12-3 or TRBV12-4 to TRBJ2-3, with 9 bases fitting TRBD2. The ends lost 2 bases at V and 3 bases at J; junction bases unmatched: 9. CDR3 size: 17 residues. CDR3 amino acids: CASSLSVGTSYTDTQYF. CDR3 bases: TGTGCCAGCAGTTTAAGTGTCGGGACTAGCTATACAGATACGCAGTATTTT.

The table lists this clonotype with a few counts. In DNA form, the CDR3 reads TGTGCCAGCAGGGGACTGTTCAGCACAGATACGCAGTATTTT. Translating it yields CASRGLFSTDTQYF. This chain links TRBV7-9 with TRBJ2-3; D possibly corresponds to TRBD2 (6 bases). The V end was cut by 6 bases, the J end by 0 bases, with 10 bases between. This CDR3 has 14 residues. Germline V gene sequence: CDR1 SEHNR, CDR2 FQNEAQ (reference sequence).

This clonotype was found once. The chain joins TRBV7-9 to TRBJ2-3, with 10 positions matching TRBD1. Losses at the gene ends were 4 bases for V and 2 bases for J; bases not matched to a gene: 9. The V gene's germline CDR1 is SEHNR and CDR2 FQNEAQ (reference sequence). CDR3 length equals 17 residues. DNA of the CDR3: TGTGCCAGCAGCTCCCTACGGACAGGGGGGAACACAGATACGCAGTATTTT. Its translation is CASSSLRTGGNTDTQYF.

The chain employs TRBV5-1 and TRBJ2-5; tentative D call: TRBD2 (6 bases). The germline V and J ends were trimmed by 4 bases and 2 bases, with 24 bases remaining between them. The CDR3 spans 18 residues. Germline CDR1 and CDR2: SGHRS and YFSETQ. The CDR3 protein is CASSPPEPGRECQETQYF. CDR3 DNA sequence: TGCGCCAGCAGCCCACCCGAGCCGGGACGGGAGTGTCAAGAGACCCAGTACTTC.